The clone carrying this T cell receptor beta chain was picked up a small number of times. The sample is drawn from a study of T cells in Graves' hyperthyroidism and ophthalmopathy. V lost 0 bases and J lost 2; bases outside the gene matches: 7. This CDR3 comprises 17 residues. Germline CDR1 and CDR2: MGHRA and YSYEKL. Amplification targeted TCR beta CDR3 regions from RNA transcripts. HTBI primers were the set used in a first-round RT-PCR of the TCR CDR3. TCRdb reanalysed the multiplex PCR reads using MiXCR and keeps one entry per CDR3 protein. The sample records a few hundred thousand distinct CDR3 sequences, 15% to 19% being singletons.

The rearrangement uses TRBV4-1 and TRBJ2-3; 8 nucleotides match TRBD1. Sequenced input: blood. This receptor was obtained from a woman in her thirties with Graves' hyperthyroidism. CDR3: CASSQDSTGGHTDTQYF. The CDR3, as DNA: TGCGCCAGCAGCCAAGATAGCACAGGGGGGCACACAGATACGCAGTATTTT.